This T cell receptor beta chain was obtained from a study of regulatory and conventional T cells in RAG deficiency. Study-wide results and caveats: Other subsets showed approximately 10-fold reductions, but Treg unique TCR beta sequences fell approximately 90-fold in these patients. Shorter CDR3s in all patient subsets; >85% Treg-Tconv overlap in Omenn. In Omenn syndrome, sorted "Tregs" may be peripherally activated cells.

Conventional CD4+ T cells were sorted from blood as CD25-low CD127-high cells. Data came from immunoSEQ multiplex PCR; TCRdb stores just in-frame clones and leaves some out. The sample carries 20,000 or so clones, roughly 93% recorded once. Worth noting for this clone: The target antigen is unknown.

V dropped 5 bases and J dropped 1 base, with 16 bases sitting between them. Germline CDR1 is SEHNR and CDR2 is FQNEAQ (reference sequence). This CDR3 is 16 amino acids long. A further study also used this sample, focusing on regulatory T cells. This second report adds: Amplification used 52 TRBV primers and 13 TRBJ primers. Patient repertoires had restricted TRB V-J pairs and skewed V and J usage, most in Tregs.

Sequencing input: CD4+ T cells sorted from blood. J is TRBJ2-3 and V is TRBV7-9, with a weak D call TRBD2 (7 bases). This clonotype was obtained from a human donor in good health. The CDR3 bases are TGTGCCAGCAGCGCCTATGGGGGGGCTCGCACAGATACGCAGTATTTT. It is translated as CASSAYGGARTDTQYF.